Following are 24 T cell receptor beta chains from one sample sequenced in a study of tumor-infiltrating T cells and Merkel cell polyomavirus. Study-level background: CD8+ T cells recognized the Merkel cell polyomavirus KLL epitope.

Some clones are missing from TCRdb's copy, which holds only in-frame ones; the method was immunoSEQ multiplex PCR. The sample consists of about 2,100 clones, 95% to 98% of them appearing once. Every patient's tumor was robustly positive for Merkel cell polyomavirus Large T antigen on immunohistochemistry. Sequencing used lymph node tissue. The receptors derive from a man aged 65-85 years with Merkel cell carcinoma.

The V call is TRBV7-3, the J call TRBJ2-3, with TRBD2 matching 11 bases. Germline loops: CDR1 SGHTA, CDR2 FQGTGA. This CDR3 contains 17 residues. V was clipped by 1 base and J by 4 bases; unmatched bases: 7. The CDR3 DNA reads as TGTGCCAGCAGCTTAATTACTAGCGGGAGTAGTGCAGATACGCAGTATTTT. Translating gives CASSLITSGSSADTQYF. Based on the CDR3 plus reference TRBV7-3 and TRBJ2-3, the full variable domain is GAGVSQTPSNKVTEKGKYVELRCDPISGHTALYWYRQSLGQGPEFLIYFQGTGAADDSGLPNDRFFAVRPEGSVSTLKIQRTERGDSAVYLCASSLITSGSSADTQYFGPGTRLTVL.

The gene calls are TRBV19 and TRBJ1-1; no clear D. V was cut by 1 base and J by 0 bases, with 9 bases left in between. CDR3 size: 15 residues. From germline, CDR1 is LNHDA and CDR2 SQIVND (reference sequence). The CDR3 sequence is CASSIGQSMNTEAFF. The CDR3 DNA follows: TGTGCCAGTAGTATAGGTCAGTCCATGAACACTGAAGCTTTCTTT.

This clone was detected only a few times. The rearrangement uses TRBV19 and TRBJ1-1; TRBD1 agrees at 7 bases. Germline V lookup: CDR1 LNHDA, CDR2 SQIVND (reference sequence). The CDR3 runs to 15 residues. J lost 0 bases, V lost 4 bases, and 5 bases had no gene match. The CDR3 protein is CASSSVGTVNTEAFF. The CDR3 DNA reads TGTGCCAGTAGTAGCGTTGGGACAGTGAACACTGAAGCTTTCTTT.

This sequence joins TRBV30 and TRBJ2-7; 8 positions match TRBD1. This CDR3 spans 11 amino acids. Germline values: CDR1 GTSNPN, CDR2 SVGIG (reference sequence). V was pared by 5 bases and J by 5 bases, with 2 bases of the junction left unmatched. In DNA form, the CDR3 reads TGTGCCTGGGGACAGGGAAACGAGCAGTACTTC. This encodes CAWGQGNEQYF.

The DNA for the CDR3 is TGTGCCAGCAGTGAACCACAGGGGGCGAGGACTGAAGCTTTCTTT. The encoded protein is CASSEPQGARTEAFF. The J gene is TRBJ1-1, the V gene TRBV2, with 9 bases identical to TRBD1. J gave up 5 bases and V 2 bases, and 6 bases lay outside the gene matches. The CDR3 spans 15 residues. Germline CDR1 is SNHLY and CDR2 is FYNNEI.

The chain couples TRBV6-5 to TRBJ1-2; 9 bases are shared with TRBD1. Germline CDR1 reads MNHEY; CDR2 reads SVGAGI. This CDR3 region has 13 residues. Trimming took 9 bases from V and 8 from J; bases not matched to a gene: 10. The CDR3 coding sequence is TGTGCCAGTGGCGGACAGGGGCAGGGGGGCTACACCTTC. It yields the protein CASGGQGQGGYTF.

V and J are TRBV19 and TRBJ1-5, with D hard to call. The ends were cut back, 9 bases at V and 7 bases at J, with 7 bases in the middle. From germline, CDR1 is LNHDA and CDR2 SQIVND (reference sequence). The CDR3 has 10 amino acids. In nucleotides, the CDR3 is TGTGCCAGCCCCCCACAGCCCCAGCATTTT. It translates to CASPPQPQHF.

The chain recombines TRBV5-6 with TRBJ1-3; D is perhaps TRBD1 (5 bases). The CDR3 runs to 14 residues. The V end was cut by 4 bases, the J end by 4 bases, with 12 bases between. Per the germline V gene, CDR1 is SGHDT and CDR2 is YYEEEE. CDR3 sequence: CASSPGAVGNTIYF. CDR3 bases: TGTGCCAGCAGCCCTGGGGCGGTCGGAAACACCATATATTTT. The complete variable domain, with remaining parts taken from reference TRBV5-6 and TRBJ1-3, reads DAGVTQSPTHLIKTRGQQVTLRCSPKSGHDTVSWYQQALGQGPQFIFQYYEEEERQRGNFPDRFSGHQFPNYSSELNVNALLLGDSALYLCASSPGAVGNTIYFGEGSWLTVV.

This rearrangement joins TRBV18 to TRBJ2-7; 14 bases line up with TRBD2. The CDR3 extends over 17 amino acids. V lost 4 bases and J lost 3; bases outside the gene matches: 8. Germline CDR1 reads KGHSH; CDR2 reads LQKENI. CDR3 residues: CASSLGTSGGGGYEQYF. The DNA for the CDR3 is TGTGCCAGCTCACTCGGGACTAGCGGGGGTGGGGGCTACGAGCAGTACTTC.

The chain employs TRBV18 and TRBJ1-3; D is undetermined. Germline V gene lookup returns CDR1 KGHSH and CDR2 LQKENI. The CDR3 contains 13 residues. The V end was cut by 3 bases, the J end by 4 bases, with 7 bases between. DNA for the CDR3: TGTGCCAGCTCACCCGATCTAGGAAACACCATATATTTT. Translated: CASSPDLGNTIYF.

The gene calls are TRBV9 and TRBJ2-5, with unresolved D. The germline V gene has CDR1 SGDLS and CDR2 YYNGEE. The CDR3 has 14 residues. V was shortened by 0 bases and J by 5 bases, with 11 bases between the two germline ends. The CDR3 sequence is CASSVVSGGETQYF. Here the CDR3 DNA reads TGTGCCAGCAGCGTAGTCTCCGGCGGTGAGACCCAGTACTTC.

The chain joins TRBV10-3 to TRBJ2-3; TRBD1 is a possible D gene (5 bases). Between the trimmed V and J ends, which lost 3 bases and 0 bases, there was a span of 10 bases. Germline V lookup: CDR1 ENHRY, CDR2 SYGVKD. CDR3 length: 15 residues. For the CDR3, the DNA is TGTGCCATCAGTGATGGCCAGGGAAGCACAGATACGCAGTATTTT. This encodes CAISDGQGSTDTQYF.

The CDR3 is CASRAVGLAPYNEQFF. DNA of the CDR3: TGTGCCAGTAGAGCGGTCGGACTAGCACCCTACAATGAGCAGTTCTTC. The chain has TRBV19 and TRBJ2-1; 8 bases fit TRBD2. With 6 bases clipped from V and 2 bases from J, the junction kept 9 bases outside the gene matches. The V gene's germline CDR1 is LNHDA and CDR2 SQIVND (reference sequence). The CDR3 length is 16 residues.

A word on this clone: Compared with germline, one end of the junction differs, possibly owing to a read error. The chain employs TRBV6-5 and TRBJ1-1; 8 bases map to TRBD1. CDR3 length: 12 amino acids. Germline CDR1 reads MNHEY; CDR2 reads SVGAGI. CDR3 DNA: TGTGCCACCTGGGACAGGAACACTGAAGCTTTTTTT. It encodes CATWDRNTEAFF.

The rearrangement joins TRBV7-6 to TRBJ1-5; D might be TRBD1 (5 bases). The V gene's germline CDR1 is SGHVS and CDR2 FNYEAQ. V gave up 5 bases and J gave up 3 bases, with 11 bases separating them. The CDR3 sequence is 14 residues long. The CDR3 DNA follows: TGTGCCAGCAGCCACGCAGGGCACAATCAGCCCCAGCATTTT. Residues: CASSHAGHNQPQHF. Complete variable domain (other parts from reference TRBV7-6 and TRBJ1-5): GAGVSQSPRYKVTKRGQDVALRCDPISGHVSLYWYRQALGQGPEFLTYFNYEAQQDKSGLPNDRFSAERPEGSISTLTIQRTEQRDSAMYRCASSHAGHNQPQHFGDGTRLSIL.

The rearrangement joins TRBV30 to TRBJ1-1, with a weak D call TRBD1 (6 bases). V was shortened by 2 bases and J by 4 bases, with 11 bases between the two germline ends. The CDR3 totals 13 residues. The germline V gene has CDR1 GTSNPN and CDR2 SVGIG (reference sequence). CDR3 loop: CAWSFLGGTEAFF. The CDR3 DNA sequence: TGTGCCTGGAGTTTCTTAGGGGGCACTGAAGCTTTCTTT.

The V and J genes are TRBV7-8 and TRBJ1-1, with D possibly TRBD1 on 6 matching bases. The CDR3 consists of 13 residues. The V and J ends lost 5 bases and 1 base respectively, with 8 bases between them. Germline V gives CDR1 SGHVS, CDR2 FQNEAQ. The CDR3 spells CASSTTGNTEAFF. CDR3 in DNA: TGTGCCAGCAGCACGACAGGGAACACTGAAGCTTTCTTT.

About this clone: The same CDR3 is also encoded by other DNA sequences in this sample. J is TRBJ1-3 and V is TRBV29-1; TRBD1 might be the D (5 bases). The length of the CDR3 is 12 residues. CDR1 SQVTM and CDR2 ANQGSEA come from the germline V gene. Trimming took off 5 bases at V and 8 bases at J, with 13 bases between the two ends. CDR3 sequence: CSVRGEGDTIYF. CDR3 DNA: TGCAGCGTTCGCGGGGAAGGGGACACCATATATTTT.

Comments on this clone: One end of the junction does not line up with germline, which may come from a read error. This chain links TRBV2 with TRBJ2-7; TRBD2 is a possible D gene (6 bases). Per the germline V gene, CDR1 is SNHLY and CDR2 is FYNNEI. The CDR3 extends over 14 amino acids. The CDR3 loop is CASSSDGPAREQYF. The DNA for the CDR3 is TGTGCCAGCAGCTCGGATGGGCCCGCTCGGGAGCAGTACTTT.

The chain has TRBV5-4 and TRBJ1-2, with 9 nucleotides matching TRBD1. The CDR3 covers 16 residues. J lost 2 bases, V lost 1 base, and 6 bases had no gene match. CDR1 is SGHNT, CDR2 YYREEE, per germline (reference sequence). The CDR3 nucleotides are TGTGCCAGCAGCTTGACCCCTGGACAGGGGAACTATGGCTACACCTTC. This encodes CASSLTPGQGNYGYTF.

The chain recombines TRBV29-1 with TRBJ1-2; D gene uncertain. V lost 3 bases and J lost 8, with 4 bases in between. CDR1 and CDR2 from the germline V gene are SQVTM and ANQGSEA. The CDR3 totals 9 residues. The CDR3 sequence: CSVDVGYTF. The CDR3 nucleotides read TGCAGCGTTGACGTCGGCTACACCTTC.

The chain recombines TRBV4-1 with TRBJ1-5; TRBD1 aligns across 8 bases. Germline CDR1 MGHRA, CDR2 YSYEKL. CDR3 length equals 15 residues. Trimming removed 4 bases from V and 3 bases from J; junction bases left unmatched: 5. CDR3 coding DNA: TGCGCCAGCAGCCTTGACAGGGGTGCCAATCAGCCCCAGCATTTT. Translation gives CASSLDRGANQPQHF.

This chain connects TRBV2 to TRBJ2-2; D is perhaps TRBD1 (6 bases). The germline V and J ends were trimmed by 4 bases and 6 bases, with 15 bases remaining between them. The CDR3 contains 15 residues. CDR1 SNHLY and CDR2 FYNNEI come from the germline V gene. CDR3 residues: CASSGGQIAPGELFF. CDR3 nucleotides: TGTGCCAGCAGTGGTGGACAGATCGCACCCGGGGAGCTGTTTTTT.

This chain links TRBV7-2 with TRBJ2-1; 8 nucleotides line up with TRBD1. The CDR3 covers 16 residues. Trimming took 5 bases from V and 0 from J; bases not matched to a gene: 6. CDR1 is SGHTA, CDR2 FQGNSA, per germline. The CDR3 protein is CASSRRQGSSYNEQFF. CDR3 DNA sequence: TGTGCCAGCAGCCGCCGACAGGGGAGCTCCTACAATGAGCAGTTCTTC. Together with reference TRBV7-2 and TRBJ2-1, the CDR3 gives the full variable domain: GAGVSQSPSNKVTEKGKDVELRCDPISGHTALYWYRQSLGQGLEFLIYFQGNSAPDKSGLPSDRFSAERTGGSVSTLTIQRTQQEDSAVYLCASSRRQGSSYNEQFFGPGTRLTVL.